The 8 T cell receptor beta chains below were found in one sample sequenced in a study of CD8 T cells in ankylosing spondylitis. TCRdb re-called the 5' RACE reads through MiXCR, storing one row per CDR3 protein. The profile covers some 240,000 distinct CDR3 sequences, with roughly a quarter appearing a single time and roughly 0.67% taken by the ten largest. The sample was blood, either unsorted or a sorted T cell fraction (not recorded which). These receptors were obtained from a male donor with ankylosing spondylitis or in good health (not recorded which).

There are many counts of this clonotype. The genes are TRBV10-2 and TRBJ1-1, with D maybe TRBD1 (5 bases). The germline V and J ends were trimmed by 2 bases and 7 bases, with 5 bases remaining between them. Germline V CDR1 and CDR2: WSHSY, SAAADI. CDR3 size: 11 residues. CDR3 in amino acids: CASSERGEAFF. In DNA, the CDR3 is TGCGCCAGCAGTGAGAGGGGTGAAGCTTTCTTT.

Regarding this clonotype: Since a far larger clone is one base different, this is likely a read error. The chain is built from TRBV2 and TRBJ2-7, with a weak D call TRBD1 (5 bases). Trimming left V 4 bases short and J 1 base short, with 8 bases between. The germline V gene encodes CDR1 SNHLY and CDR2 FYNNEI. The CDR3 has 13 residues. In DNA form, the CDR3 reads TGTGCCAGCAGTGTGGGGCAGTCCTACGAGCAGTACTTC. Its protein product is CASSVGQSYEQYF.

This clonotype showed up many times. The J gene is TRBJ2-5, the V gene TRBV12-3 or TRBV12-4; possibly TRBD1 or TRBD2 for D (6 bases each). Trimming took off 10 bases at V and 5 bases at J, with 17 bases between the two ends. This CDR3 region has 13 residues. The CDR3 coding sequence is TGTGCCACCCGATGGGGGGCCGAGGAGACCCAGTACTTC. It specifies CATRWGAEETQYF.

V gene TRBV5-1 combines with J gene TRBJ2-5; D is ambiguous. Trimming left V 3 bases short and J 1 base short, with 13 bases between. Germline V gene sequence: CDR1 SGHRS, CDR2 YFSETQ. The CDR3 extends over 15 amino acids. The CDR3, as DNA: TGCGCCAGCAGCTCCTACGGTCCCACCCAAGAGACCCAGTACTTC. Encoded protein: CASSSYGPTQETQYF.

The sample holds many counts of this clonotype. This chain uses TRBV29-1 with TRBJ2-1, with D tentatively TRBD2 (6 bases). V was trimmed by 3 bases and J by 2 bases, leaving 11 bases between them. The germline gives CDR1 SQVTM, CDR2 ANQGSEA. The CDR3 sequence is 14 residues long. CDR3 DNA sequence: TGCAGCGTTGAGTCCCGCGGGGCCTACAATGAGCAGTTCTTC. Translation: CSVESRGAYNEQFF.

The gene calls are TRBV12-3 or TRBV12-4 and TRBJ2-7; D tentatively fits TRBD1 or TRBD2 (5 bases each). This CDR3 is 14 amino acids long. V was trimmed by 7 bases and J by 0 bases, leaving 13 bases between them. The CDR3 spells CASNMRGYSYEQYF. In DNA form, the CDR3 reads TGTGCCAGCAACATGAGGGGTTACTCCTACGAGCAGTACTTC.

This clonotype was counted at least ten times. V usage is TRBV29-1 and J usage is TRBJ2-1, with D uncertain. Germline V gives CDR1 SQVTM, CDR2 ANQGSEA. This CDR3 has 14 amino acids. Trimming removed 4 bases at V and 0 bases at J, with 10 bases between. This CDR3 reads CSVAVLSSYNEQFF. In DNA, the CDR3 is TGCAGCGTTGCGGTCTTGAGCTCCTACAATGAGCAGTTCTTC.

This clonotype was seen ten or more times. CDR3 nucleotides: TGTGCCAGCAGCGCGTCGACAGGAAACTACGAGCAGTACTTC. It encodes CASSASTGNYEQYF. This chain connects TRBV6-1 to TRBJ2-7; tentative D call: TRBD1 (6 bases). The germline gives CDR1 MNHNS, CDR2 SASEGT. CDR3 length: 14 amino acids. Trimming pared 6 bases from V and 3 bases from J, leaving 15 bases between.